This T cell receptor (beta chain) was identified during a study of graft-versus-host responses after intestinal transplantation. Turning to the study itself: All of the recipients had induction that used anti-thymocyte globulin, then tacrolimus and steroids for around 3 years. Study results and limitations: With peak circulating GvH clone levels came an association with early post-transplant HvG declines. Patients who carried graft-donor T cell macrochimerism also had high graft-versus-host to host-versus-graft clonal ratios in their allografts.

TCRdb's table, derived via immunoSEQ multiplex PCR, lists solely in-frame clones and lacks some. This repertoire shows some 70,000 clones, roughly 92% found once; its top ten account for about 6.7%. Trimming left V 6 bases short and J 8 bases short, with 13 bases between. Germline V lookup: CDR1 SGHDN, CDR2 FVKESK. The CDR3 totals 12 residues. Marrow drawn post-transplant originated at the posterior iliac crest or another site. This clone was seen just once. Its antigen is still unknown. The chain combines TRBV14 with TRBJ1-2, with D perhaps TRBD1 (6 bases). Specimen: bone marrow, collected approximately 100 weeks after intestinal transplantation. The origin of this receptor is a human patient who received an intestinal transplant, so some T cells may come from the graft donor. The CDR3 nucleotides are TGTGCCAGCAGTGGGGGCCCTTGGGGCTACACCTTC. The encoded protein is CASSGGPWGYTF.